A single sample gave rise to the 14 T cell receptor beta chains below, sequenced in a study of T cell changes during pregnancy in multiple sclerosis. The assay was immunoSEQ multiplex PCR, and TCRdb's table has in-frame clones only and misses some. Of about 68,000 clones in the sample, approximately 90% were seen once. The sample consisted of peripheral blood, taken in the third trimester of pregnancy. These receptors were obtained from a female donor with multiple sclerosis, enrolled in a pregnancy study.

The chain couples TRBV5-1 to TRBJ2-1; no reliable D call. The germline gives CDR1 SGHRS, CDR2 YFSETQ. Trimming cost V 2 bases and J 7 bases, with 7 bases left between them. The CDR3 loop spans 12 amino acids. The CDR3: CASSFGPNEQFF. The DNA for the CDR3 is TGCGCCAGCAGCTTCGGTCCGAATGAGCAGTTCTTC.

This chain links TRBV5-6 with TRBJ2-5; the D gene is possibly TRBD1 (5 bases). This CDR3 is built from 14 residues. Germline CDR1 reads SGHDT; CDR2 reads YYEEEE. Trimming pared 1 base from V and 3 bases from J, leaving 10 bases between. CDR3 in DNA: TGTGCCAGCAGCTTGCGTCAGGGTAAAGAGACCCAGTACTTC. Protein product: CASSLRQGKETQYF.

The CDR3 coding sequence is TGCGCCAGCAGCCAGCCCCTCCAGGACACTGAAGCTTTCTTT. The encoded protein is CASSQPLQDTEAFF. J is TRBJ1-1 and V is TRBV4-1; no firm D call. CDR1 is MGHRA and CDR2 is YSYEKL in the germline V gene. The CDR3 is 14 residues long. Trimming removed 3 bases from V and 3 bases from J, with 11 bases in between.

The chain is built from TRBV19 and TRBJ2-7; the D gene is possibly TRBD1 (7 bases). Germline V CDR1 and CDR2: LNHDA, SQIVND (reference sequence). The CDR3 has 13 amino acids. The V end lost 5 bases, the J end lost 3 bases, and 11 bases lay between the germline ends. The CDR3 DNA reads as TGTGCCAGTAGTCGGGGGACAGACTACGAGCAGTACTTC. Translation gives CASSRGTDYEQYF.

The chain links TRBV5-6 to TRBJ1-5; 8 nucleotides agree with TRBD1. CDR1 and CDR2 from the germline V gene are SGHDT and YYEEEE. Germline trimming cut 2 bases from V and 6 bases from J; bases unmatched to any gene: 7. The CDR3 length is 15 residues. The CDR3, as DNA: TGTGCCAGCAGCTTCAGGGGGCGATGGTCTCAGCCCCAGCATTTT. It is translated as CASSFRGRWSQPQHF.

This chain joins TRBV25-1 and TRBJ1-2, with TRBD1 matching 7 bases. Trimming at V came to 3 bases and at J to 6 bases, leaving 4 bases not matched to a gene. CDR1 and CDR2 (germline): MGHDK, SYGVNS. The length of the CDR3 is 13 residues. CDR3 sequence (DNA): TGTGCCAGCAGTGAGAACAGGGGCAATGGCTACACCTTC. Translated: CASSENRGNGYTF.

The chain recombines TRBV15 with TRBJ1-1; D is uncertain. Trimming cost V 0 bases and J 0 bases, with 17 bases left between them. The CDR3 contains 18 residues. Germline assignment: CDR1 LNHNV and CDR2 YYDKDF (reference sequence). The CDR3 here is CATSRDEWVGRLNTEAFF. CDR3 DNA: TGTGCCACCAGCAGAGATGAGTGGGTTGGCAGGTTGAACACTGAAGCTTTCTTT.

The rearrangement joins TRBV9 to TRBJ2-7; TRBD1 agrees at 10 bases. The CDR3 is 15 residues long. The germline V gene encodes CDR1 SGDLS and CDR2 YYNGEE. Germline trimming cut 3 bases from V and 7 bases from J; bases unmatched to any gene: 10. CDR3 protein: CASSAAGTGAREQYF. CDR3 in DNA: TGTGCCAGCAGCGCCGCCGGGACAGGGGCGAGGGAGCAGTACTTC.

DNA of the CDR3: TGCGCCAGCAGCCTCCGGACTAGCGGGAGGGGTAATGAGCAGTTCTTC. The encoded protein is CASSLRTSGRGNEQFF. J is TRBJ2-1 and V is TRBV5-1, with TRBD2 matching 15 bases. The CDR3 is made up of 16 amino acids. With 4 bases clipped from V and 7 bases from J, the junction kept 6 bases outside the gene matches. Germline V gene sequence: CDR1 SGHRS, CDR2 YFSETQ. Using reference TRBV5-1 and TRBJ2-1 for the parts outside the CDR3, the full variable domain is KAGVTQTPRYLIKTRGQQVTLSCSPISGHRSVSWYQQTPGQGLQFLFEYFSETQRNKGNFPGRFSGRQFSNSRSEMNVSTLELGDSALYLCASSLRTSGRGNEQFFGPGTRLTVL.

This clone appeared once. V is TRBV7-6 and J is TRBJ2-5; D may be TRBD2 (5 bases). Looked up from germline, CDR1 is SGHVS and CDR2 is FNYEAQ. The CDR3 has 14 amino acids. Trimming took off 5 bases at V and 3 bases at J, with 13 bases between the two ends. CDR3 DNA sequence: TGTGCCAGCAGCCCTAGCTTTAGGGAAGAGACCCAGTACTTC. This codes for CASSPSFREETQYF. Looking up the rest from reference TRBV7-6 and TRBJ2-5 gives the full variable domain: GAGVSQSPRYKVTKRGQDVALRCDPISGHVSLYWYRQALGQGPEFLTYFNYEAQQDKSGLPNDRFSAERPEGSISTLTIQRTEQRDSAMYRCASSPSFREETQYFGPGTRLLVL.

The V call is TRBV28, the J call TRBJ1-3; a weak D match, TRBD1 (6 bases). The CDR3 runs to 15 residues. Trimming pared 4 bases from V and 4 bases from J, leaving 14 bases between. From germline, CDR1 is MDHEN and CDR2 SYDVKM. The CDR3 nucleotides read TGTGCCAGCAGTTCCATCGGGACAACGGGAAACACCATATATTTT. Amino acid sequence: CASSSIGTTGNTIYF.

The chain recombines TRBV6-4 with TRBJ2-1, with TRBD2 identical over 8 bases. CDR1 MRHNA and CDR2 SNTAGT come from the germline V gene. This CDR3 has 15 amino acids. Trimming cost V 2 bases and J 5 bases; bases outside gene matches: 5. The CDR3 is CASSDATSGNNEQFF. CDR3 coding DNA: TGTGCCAGCAGTGACGCCACTAGCGGAAACAATGAGCAGTTCTTC.

The genes are TRBV6-6 and TRBJ1-5; D call uncertain. The CDR3 covers 14 residues. Germline CDR1 and CDR2: MNHNY and SVGAGI (reference sequence). V gave up 4 bases and J gave up 11 bases, with 18 bases separating them. The CDR3 spells CASSLTVVDVAQHF. The CDR3 nucleotides are TGTGCCAGCAGTTTAACTGTAGTCGATGTTGCCCAGCATTTT.

The chain combines TRBV7-9 with TRBJ2-5; D not certain. The germline gives CDR1 SEHNR, CDR2 FQNEAQ (reference sequence). This CDR3 has 12 amino acids. V dropped 5 bases and J dropped 4 bases, with 8 bases sitting between them. The CDR3 DNA sequence: TGTGCCAGCAGCCCGGTCCGAGAGACCCAGTACTTC. Translated: CASSPVRETQYF.